The subject of this entry is one T cell receptor beta chain. Its target is unknown. The sample is drawn from a study of monozygotic twins with inflammatory bowel disease. Every sample had its cDNA made across eight separate reactions. For each CDR3 protein, TCRdb gives one entry from its re-call of the 5' RACE reads, without DNA. The sample shows over 110,000 distinct CDR3 sequences, and 2% to 3% sits with its ten largest clones. Overall study findings and caveats: Distinct T cell subtypes could not be told apart. Background noise in patient repertoires may stem from differing immunosuppressive treatments. Sharing of clonotypes with others was lower in IBD patients than in healthy twins, and this was especially so with disease activity.

The sample was blood. The TCR comes from a human donor with ulcerative colitis or Crohn's disease, or a healthy co-twin of an affected twin (not recorded which).

CDR3 in amino acids: CASSQEASGRQETQYF. The chain combines TRBV4-3 with TRBJ2-5; TCRdb names TRBD2, which stays unverified in the absence of DNA. The CDR3 totals 16 residues. Per germline, CDR1 LGHNA and CDR2 YSLEER.